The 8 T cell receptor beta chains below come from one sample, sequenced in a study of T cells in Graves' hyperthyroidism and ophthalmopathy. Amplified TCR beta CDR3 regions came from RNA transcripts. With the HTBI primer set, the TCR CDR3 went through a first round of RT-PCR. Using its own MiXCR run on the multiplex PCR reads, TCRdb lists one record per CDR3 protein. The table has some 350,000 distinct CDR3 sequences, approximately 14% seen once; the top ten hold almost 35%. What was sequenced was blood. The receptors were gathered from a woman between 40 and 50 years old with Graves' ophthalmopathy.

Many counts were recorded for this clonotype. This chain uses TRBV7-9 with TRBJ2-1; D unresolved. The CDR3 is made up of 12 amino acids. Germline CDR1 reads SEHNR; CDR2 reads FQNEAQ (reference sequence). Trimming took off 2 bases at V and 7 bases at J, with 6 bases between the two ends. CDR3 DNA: TGTGCCAGCAGCTTAAGGTTAAATGAGCAGTTCTTC. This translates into CASSLRLNEQFF.

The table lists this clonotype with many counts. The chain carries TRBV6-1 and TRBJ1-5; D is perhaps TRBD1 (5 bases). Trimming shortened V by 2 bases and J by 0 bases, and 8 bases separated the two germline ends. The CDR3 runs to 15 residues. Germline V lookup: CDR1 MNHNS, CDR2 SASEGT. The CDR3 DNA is TGTGCCAGCAGTGAATGGGGGTATAGCAATCAGCCCCAGCATTTT. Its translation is CASSEWGYSNQPQHF.

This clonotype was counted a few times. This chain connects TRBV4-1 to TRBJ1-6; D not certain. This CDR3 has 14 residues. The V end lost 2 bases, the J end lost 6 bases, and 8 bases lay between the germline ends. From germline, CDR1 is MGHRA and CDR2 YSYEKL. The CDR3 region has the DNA TGCGCCAGCAGCCAAACCGCCATTAATTCACCCCTCCACTTT. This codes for CASSQTAINSPLHF.

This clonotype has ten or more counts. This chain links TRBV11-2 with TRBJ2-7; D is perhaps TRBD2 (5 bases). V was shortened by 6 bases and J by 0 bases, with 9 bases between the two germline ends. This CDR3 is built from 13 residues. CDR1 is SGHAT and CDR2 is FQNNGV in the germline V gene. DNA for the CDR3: TGTGCCAGCAGTTTTAGCGTCTCCTACGAGCAGTACTTC. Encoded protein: CASSFSVSYEQYF.

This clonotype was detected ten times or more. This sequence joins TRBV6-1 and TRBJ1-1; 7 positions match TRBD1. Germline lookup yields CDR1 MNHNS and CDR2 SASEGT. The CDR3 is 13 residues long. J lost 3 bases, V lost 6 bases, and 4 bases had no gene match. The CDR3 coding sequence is TGTGCCAGCAGGTCAGGGACAGACACTGAAGCTTTCTTT. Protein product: CASRSGTDTEAFF.

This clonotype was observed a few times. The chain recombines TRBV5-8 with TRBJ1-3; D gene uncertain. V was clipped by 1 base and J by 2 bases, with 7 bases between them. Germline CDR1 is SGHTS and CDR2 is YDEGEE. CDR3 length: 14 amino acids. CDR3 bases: TGTGCCAGCAGCTTGATGGCGGCTGGAAACACCATATATTTT. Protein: CASSLMAAGNTIYF.

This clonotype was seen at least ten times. CDR3 DNA: TGCGCCAGCACCGTTGGGCGTTCCTACAATGAGCAGTTCTTC. This encodes CASTVGRSYNEQFF. This chain connects TRBV5-1 to TRBJ2-1; D uncertain. The germline V gene has CDR1 SGHRS and CDR2 YFSETQ. The V end lost 6 bases, the J end lost 1 base, and 11 bases lay between the germline ends. This CDR3 has 14 amino acids.

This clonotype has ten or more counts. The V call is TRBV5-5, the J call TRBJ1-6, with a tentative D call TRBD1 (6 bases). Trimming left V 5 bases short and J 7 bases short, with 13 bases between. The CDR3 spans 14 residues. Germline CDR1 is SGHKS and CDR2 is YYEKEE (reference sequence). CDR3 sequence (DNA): TGTGCCAGCAGTGAGGGGGTATTGAATTCACCCCTCCACTTT. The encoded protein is CASSEGVLNSPLHF. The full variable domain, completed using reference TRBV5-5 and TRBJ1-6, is DAGVTQSPTHLIKTRGQQVTLRCSPISGHKSVSWYQQVLGQGPQFIFQYYEKEERGRGNFPDRFSARQFPNYSSELNVNALLLGDSALYLCASSEGVLNSPLHFGNGTRLTVT.